The present T cell receptor beta chain was sequenced within a study of beta chain features in type 1 diabetes. The isolated RNA, all of it, was reverse transcribed, so expressed TCRB transcripts were what got sequenced. Repertoires were generated with immunoSEQ multiplex PCR, while TCRdb's copy carries only in-frame clones and drops some. The sample has some 250,000 clones; approximately 15% are singletons. This clone was observed a few times. Its antigen remains unidentified. A CD45RO/CCR7/CD25/CD127/CD95/CD27 panel sorted naive, central memory, regulatory and stem cell-like memory CD4+ cells. The study's findings and limits: The question of HLA type influencing TCRB rearrangement was one that remained unresolved here. When VDJ junctions were examined, type 1 diabetes patients showed fewer insertions and more deletions. In all four CD4+ subsets, TCRB CDR3 length was significantly, moderately reduced in type 1 diabetes.

The receptor was derived from a man aged 25 to 45 with type 1 diabetes. Specimen: naive CD4+ T cells from blood.

The CDR3 here is CASGPTGYNSPLHF. CDR3 DNA: TGTGCTAGTGGCCCGACAGGATATAATTCACCCCTCCACTTT. The chain joins TRBV12-5 to TRBJ1-6; perhaps TRBD1 as D (6 bases). V lost 6 bases, J lost 4 bases, and 10 bases lay in between. The CDR3 is made up of 14 amino acids. Looked up from germline, CDR1 is LGHNT and CDR2 is FRNRAP.